This T cell receptor beta chain was retrieved from a study of cytomegalovirus exposure and HLA in healthy donors (dated by TCRdb to about 2017). General notes on the study: An earlier analysis of several hundred of the donors reported about 260 Gb of sequence data and 117 million unique TCR beta sequences obtained from 150 million to 200 million T cells. Because of strong linkage in the cohort, a handful of DR-DQ haplotypes were treated as single units for association and clustering. HLA typing covered class I and class II loci at four-digit resolution. A separate validation cohort of roughly 120 different subjects was used in addition to the 666-subject first cohort. Using immunosequencing, the study profiled T cell repertoires from 666 subjects and related those repertoires to cytomegalovirus serostatus. An early release covering about 600 HLA-typed donors comprised about 300 gigabases of sequencing data and tens of millions of unique TCR sequences. All discovery cohort repertoires had been generated on a single sequencing platform. On average, 235,054 unique TCR beta nucleotide sequences were sequenced per donor among about 400 genotyped donors of the cohort, with roughly 18% of those sequences being non-productive. A later analysis re-examined previously published TCR beta repertoires from hundreds of donors and added high-resolution HLA genotyping to investigate patterns of TCR occurrence. A later genetic analysis took genome-wide SNP genotypes for about 65% of the 666 donors and used that subset as a discovery cohort. The study was designed to test whether signatures of past pathogen exposure could be identified by cataloging public T cell receptors. The genetic ancestry cluster associated with self-reported Caucasian donors included about 81% of the approximately 430 genotyped donors. An earlier analysis of around 580 of the donors used high-throughput TCR beta sequencing to judge whether each TCR beta V gene segment behaved as functional or pseudogenic. Alongside the repertoire data, information on donor age, sex, ethnicity and CMV serostatus was compiled. In the later analysis, no new phenotypic data were used to find candidate immune exposures; instead, reliance was placed on TCR beta sequences and their occurrence across donors. Typing coverage varied by locus: roughly 620-630 donors for A, B, C, DRB1 and DQB1; some 520 for DQA1; over 600 for DPA1; 400 to 480 for DPB1. High-throughput TCR immunosequencing, statistical association of individual TCRs with disease status, and machine learning were combined to predict cytomegalovirus infection status. Overall study results and their limits: Immune exposure information for the cohort was limited to CMV serostatus. A cluster of highly shared sequence variants was judged likely to represent a technical artifact of the sequencing pipeline. In an earlier analysis of fewer than 750 of the donors, most TCR beta V segments were observed in productive rearrangements about 87% or about 30% of the time, broadly matching IMGT annotations. In a later analysis, most CMV-associated TCR beta chains were found to appear HLA-restricted, with HLA associations seemingly driven largely by CMV exposure. V-gene and J-gene trimming of TCR beta chains was associated with a missense DCLRE1C variant in a later genetic analysis, and the association was replicated in an independent cohort. A further reported finding was that TCR beta sequences accurately predicted the HLA-A and HLA-B alleles for most subjects in the first cohort. In vitro tests confirmed that three of the cytomegalovirus-associated TCR beta chains recognize cytomegalovirus antigens. Roughly uniform sequencing depth across donors was assumed in presence/absence analyses, although this assumption may not hold. Some IMGT-functional V segments, including TRBV6-2 and TRBV6-3, could not be told apart with the 87-base-pair reads, so those segments were excluded. It was suggested by the authors that the approach could potentially be generalized to other disease states and immunological phenotypes. In a later genetic analysis, fewer N-insertions in productive TCRs were reported among donors in an Asian-associated ancestry cluster than the approximately 710-donor mean. Cytomegalovirus status was reported to be diagnosed by the classifier with high specificity and sensitivity in both the original and validation cohorts. HLA typing was unavailable for some donors at each locus, so association tests used only the typed subset. In a later analysis, TCR association rates were found to vary across HLA loci, with the most associated TCRs seen for DRB1 alleles and the fewest for HLA-C alleles. In a later analysis, several top co-occurrence clusters were reported to appear linked to parvovirus B19, influenza, CMV and Epstein-Barr virus. Correlated functional status among segregating V segments might be attributable to linkage disequilibrium, but an unknown experimental factor could not be ruled out. A later analysis found that HLA-associated TCR beta chains were more clonally expanded and had lower generation probabilities than equally common non-associated chains. A total of about 150 TCR beta chains were listed by the study as associated with cytomegalovirus. Specific HLA alleles were associated with 16,951 TCR beta sequences at a false discovery rate of 0.05 in a later analysis. Strong co-occurrence of HLA alleles, especially DR and DQ, made assigning TCR associations to individual alleles difficult. While some public TCRs were present in many individuals, most TCR sequences turned up only very rarely across donors. In this cohort, only TCR beta chains were sequenced, and detectable features were limited by the absence of alpha or paired-chain data. Seventeen rarely observed V segments, including chromosome 9 orphons, were excluded from the earlier analysis of approximately 600 of the donors because counts were too low.

To note about this clone: The antigen this receptor binds is unknown. Per-base qualities were not stored, and no clone one base away is much larger.

Library creation used the immunoSEQ multiplex PCR assay. The multiplex PCR relied on a mix of 60 forward primers for TCR Vbeta segments and 13 reverse primers for TCR Jbeta segments. The CDR3 region of rearranged TCR beta genes was amplified from genomic DNA with a multiplex PCR assay. Amplified TCR beta libraries were sequenced as 87-base-pair reads on the Illumina HiSeq System. In the authors' own workflow: A later analysis tallied 80 million to 95 million unique TCR beta chains across the 666 repertoires, and about 12 million of those chains were shared by two or more donors. A nearest-neighbor algorithm error-corrected the raw reads and collapsed the reads into unique sequences, merging closely related sequences to remove PCR and sequencing errors. CDR3 sequences were aligned to IMGT reference sequences to assign V, D and J gene segments. For a sequence to be retained, a match of at least six nucleotides was required to both a V gene segment and a J gene segment. Rearrangements were classified as productive when the CDR3 lacked stop codons and remained in frame with V and J, and all other rearrangements were classified as non-productive. CDR3 was defined according to IMGT convention as the region running from the second conserved V-encoded cysteine to the conserved J-encoded phenylalanine. The earlier analysis of fewer than 700 of the donors excluded sequences that lacked an unambiguous match to a single V gene segment. In an earlier analysis of about 590 of the donors, a V segment was called functional when productive rearrangements were above 56.7%, and segregating when the standard deviation between donors exceeded 5%. A statistical classification framework was developed to diagnose cytomegalovirus status using the catalog of TCR beta chain sequences. A later analysis assigned V and J genes by comparing TCR nucleotide sequences with IMGT/GENE-DB human TR gene sequences. A later analysis assigned CDR3 sequences and most-parsimonious VDJ recombination scenarios with the TCRdist pipeline. A later analysis defined each TCR beta chain by its CDR3 amino acid sequence plus V-gene family, and excluded reads lacking a unique V-gene family. To address suspected cross-contamination and a sequencing artifact, a later analysis removed roughly 640 highly shared, low-generation-probability nucleotide sequences. In a later analysis, a clonal expansion index for each public chain was calculated from normalized within-repertoire ranks of inferred template counts. In a later analysis, generation probabilities were computed with a VDJ recombination model fitted to out-of-frame rearrangements, and the resulting probabilities were checked against IGoR. A later analysis scored TCR-TCR, TCR-HLA and TCR-CMV co-occurrence with hypergeometric tests, applying a repertoire-size bias correction to TCR pairs. A later analysis estimated false discovery rates by permuting HLA or CMV assignments 20 times. A later analysis grouped co-occurring TCRs with DBSCAN, adding TCRdist sequence similarity when clustering within HLA-allele-positive subsets. Repertoires with fewer than 30,000 or more than 120,000 public chains, plus five repertoires with anomalous nucleotide sharing, were excluded from co-occurrence clustering. Not all clones reach the TCRdb copy of this immuneACCESS table, which keeps in-frame sequences only. Checked studies attribute under half of the gap to unresolved V genes and leave the rest unexplained. V and J calls and clone size are as listed in that table; D and trimming were resolved from the DNA. This sample comprises about 130,000 clones, approximately 80% of them detected only once. The ten largest clones take up 1.3% to 1.5% of the sample.

The cohort comprised 710 or so healthy bone marrow donors. At the time of sampling, all cohort members were nominally healthy, though unrecorded immune exposures were likely present. The donor tested CMV seronegative and was one of the 352 seronegative cohort members. Every donor gave a peripheral blood sample, and the peripheral blood mononuclear cells from that sample were used for TCR beta sequencing. The Qiagen DNeasy Blood Extraction Kit was used to extract genomic DNA from the blood cell samples. Unmatched junction bases come to 4, with V trimmed by 6 bases and J by 4 bases. The CDR3 holds 13 amino acids from the cysteine to the phenylalanine. Solely the CDR3 DNA is kept, with 39 bases framed from the first base. CDR1 and CDR2 are read off the germline V gene (reference sequence) as MNHEY and SMNVEV.

The TCR comes from a female donor in good health and CMV-seronegative. The sample was PBMCs. Recombination linked TRBV27 to TRBJ1-2; 8 central nucleotides agree with TRBD1. The CDR3 loop reads CASRLGQGYGYTF. The DNA reads as follows: TGTGCCAGCAGGCTAGGACAGGGCTATGGCTACACCTTC.